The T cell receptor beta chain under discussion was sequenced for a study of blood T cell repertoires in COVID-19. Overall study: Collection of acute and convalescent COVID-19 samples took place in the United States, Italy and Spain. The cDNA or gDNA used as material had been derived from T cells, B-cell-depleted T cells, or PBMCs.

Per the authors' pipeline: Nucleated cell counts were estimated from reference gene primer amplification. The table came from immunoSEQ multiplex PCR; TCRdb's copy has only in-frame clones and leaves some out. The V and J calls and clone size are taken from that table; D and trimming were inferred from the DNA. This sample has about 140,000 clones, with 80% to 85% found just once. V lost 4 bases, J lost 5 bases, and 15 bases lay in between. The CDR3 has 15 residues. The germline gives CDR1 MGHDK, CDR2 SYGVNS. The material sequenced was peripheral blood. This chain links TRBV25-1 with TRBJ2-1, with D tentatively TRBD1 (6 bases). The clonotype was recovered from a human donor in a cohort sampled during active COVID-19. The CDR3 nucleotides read TGTGCCAGCAGTGCCGCCGGGACACCAAACAATGAGCAGTTCTTC. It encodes CASSAAGTPNNEQFF.